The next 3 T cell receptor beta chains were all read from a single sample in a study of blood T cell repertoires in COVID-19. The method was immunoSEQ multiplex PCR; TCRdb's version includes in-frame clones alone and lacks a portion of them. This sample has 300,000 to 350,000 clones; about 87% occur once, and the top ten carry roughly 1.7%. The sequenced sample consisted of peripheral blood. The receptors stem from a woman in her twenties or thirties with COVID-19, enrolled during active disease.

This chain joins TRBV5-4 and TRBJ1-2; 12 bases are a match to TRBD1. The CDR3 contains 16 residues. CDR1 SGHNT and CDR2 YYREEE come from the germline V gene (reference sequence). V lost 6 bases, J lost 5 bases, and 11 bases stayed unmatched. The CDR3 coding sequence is TGTGCCAGCATGGATCGGGACAGGGGGCAGTTTTATGGCTACACCTTC. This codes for CASMDRDRGQFYGYTF. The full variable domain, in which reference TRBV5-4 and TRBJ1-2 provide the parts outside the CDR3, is ETGVTQSPTHLIKTRGQQVTLRCSSQSGHNTVSWYQQALGQGPQFIFQYYREEENGRGNFPPRFSGLQFPNYSSELNVNALELDDSALYLCASMDRDRGQFYGYTFGSGTRLTVV.

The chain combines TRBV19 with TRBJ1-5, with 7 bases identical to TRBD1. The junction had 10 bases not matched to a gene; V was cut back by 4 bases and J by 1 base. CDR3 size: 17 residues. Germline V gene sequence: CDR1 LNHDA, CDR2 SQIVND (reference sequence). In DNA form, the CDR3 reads TGTGCCAGTAGTACCGACCTACAGGGGAGAAGCAATCAGCCCCAGCATTTT. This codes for CASSTDLQGRSNQPQHF.

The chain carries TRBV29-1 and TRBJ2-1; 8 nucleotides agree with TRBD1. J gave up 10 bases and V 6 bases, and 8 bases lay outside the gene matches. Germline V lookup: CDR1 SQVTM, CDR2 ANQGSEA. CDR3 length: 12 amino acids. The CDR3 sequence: CSVDQGANEQFF. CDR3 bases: TGCAGCGTAGACCAGGGGGCAAACGAGCAGTTCTTC.